The 22 T cell receptor beta chains given below trace back to one sample, sequenced in a study of blood T cell repertoires in COVID-19. Produced via immunoSEQ multiplex PCR; TCRdb's table is partial and in-frame only. Here the sample spans tens of thousands of clones, about nine tenths being singletons. What was sequenced was peripheral blood. The origin of the receptors is a human donor in a cohort sampled during active COVID-19.

J is TRBJ2-3 and V is TRBV11-3, with 11 positions matching TRBD2. V shed 5 bases, J shed 2 bases, and the junction held 9 bases outside the gene matches. Germline CDR1 SGHNT, CDR2 YENEEA. This CDR3 spans 17 amino acids. In DNA form, the CDR3 reads TGTGCCAGCAGCCAAGGGACTAGCGGAGCAGACACAGATACGCAGTATTTT. Encoded protein: CASSQGTSGADTDTQYF.

V usage is TRBV3-1 (or the pseudogene TRBV3-2) and J usage is TRBJ1-4, with D tentatively TRBD1 (5 bases). V lost 4 bases and J lost 5, with 14 bases in between. This CDR3 is built from 15 residues. CDR1 is LGHDT, CDR2 YNNKEL, per germline (reference sequence). CDR3 in DNA: TGTGCCAGCAGCCTACCGGGACGGGAGAATGAAAAACTGTTTTTT. Translated: CASSLPGRENEKLFF.

This clone was recorded only once. This chain uses TRBV2 with TRBJ2-5; 8 bases are a match to TRBD2. The CDR3 is 15 amino acids. Germline trimming cut 6 bases from V and 4 bases from J; bases unmatched to any gene: 10. From germline, CDR1 is SNHLY and CDR2 FYNNEI. CDR3 loop: CASSNDGGAGETQYF. CDR3 DNA sequence: TGTGCCAGCAGCAATGACGGGGGGGCCGGAGAGACCCAGTACTTC.

Worth noting for this clone: A read error may produce the germline difference seen at one junction end. This chain uses TRBV11-2 with TRBJ2-3, with TRBD2 identical over 7 bases. The CDR3 has 17 amino acids. Germline lookup yields CDR1 SGHAT and CDR2 FQNNGV. CDR3 region: CASSLEGRGRATDTQYF. In DNA, the CDR3 is TGTGCCAGCAGCCTAGAGGGGAGGGGCAGGGCCACAGATACGCAGTATTTT.

This chain uses TRBV5-1 with TRBJ2-7; 9 bases agree with TRBD2. Per the germline V gene, CDR1 is SGHRS and CDR2 is YFSETQ. This CDR3 spans 14 amino acids. Trimming cost V 7 bases and J 0 bases; bases outside gene matches: 5. CDR3 protein: CASRLTSGSYEQYF. The CDR3, as DNA: TGCGCCAGCCGGTTGACTAGCGGCTCCTACGAGCAGTACTTC. Variable domain in full (rest from reference TRBV5-1 and TRBJ2-7): KAGVTQTPRYLIKTRGQQVTLSCSPISGHRSVSWYQQTPGQGLQFLFEYFSETQRNKGNFPGRFSGRQFSNSRSEMNVSTLELGDSALYLCASRLTSGSYEQYFGPGTRLTVT.

A few counts support this clone. The chain has TRBV3-1 (or the pseudogene TRBV3-2) and TRBJ2-1; 7 nucleotides align to TRBD2. The germline gives CDR1 LGHDT, CDR2 YNNKEL (reference sequence). With 3 bases clipped from V and 10 bases from J, the junction kept 9 bases outside the gene matches. The CDR3 sequence is 14 residues long. CDR3 in DNA: TGTGCCAGCAGCCAGACTCTTGGCGGGAGAGAGCAGTTCTTC. This encodes CASSQTLGGREQFF.

The chain carries TRBV28 and TRBJ2-7; no clear D. The CDR3 spans 12 residues. Germline V gene data show CDR1 as MDHEN and CDR2 as SYDVKM. Trimming shortened V by 3 bases and J by 5 bases, and 8 bases separated the two germline ends. The CDR3 coding sequence is TGTGCCAGCAGTTTGCTAGAAGACGAGCAGTACTTC. The encoded protein is CASSLLEDEQYF.

This chain joins TRBV28 and TRBJ2-5; the D gene is possibly TRBD2 (5 bases). The CDR3 consists of 14 residues. V lost 4 bases and J lost 6, with 15 bases in between. Germline V CDR1 and CDR2: MDHEN, SYDVKM. This CDR3 is CASSSDPSGKTQYF. In DNA, the CDR3 is TGTGCCAGCAGTTCGGACCCATCCGGGAAGACCCAGTACTTC.

The rearrangement joins TRBV7-8 to TRBJ1-1; 8 bases line up with TRBD1. V lost 3 bases and J lost 4; bases outside the gene matches: 7. The germline gives CDR1 SGHVS, CDR2 FQNEAQ. The CDR3 consists of 15 residues. CDR3 loop: CASSLGDRGTTEAFF. CDR3 nucleotides: TGTGCCAGCAGCTTGGGCGACAGGGGAACCACTGAAGCTTTCTTT.

The chain carries TRBV6-1 and TRBJ2-3; 8 bases line up with TRBD2. V was pared by 2 bases and J by 3 bases, with 7 bases of the junction left unmatched. The CDR3 spans 16 residues. The germline gives CDR1 MNHNS, CDR2 SASEGT. The CDR3 region has the DNA TGTGCCAGCAGTGAATGGGGACTAGGAAGGACAGATACGCAGTATTTT. Residues: CASSEWGLGRTDTQYF.

The chain joins TRBV25-1 to TRBJ2-1; the match to TRBD2 covers 8 bases. Germline CDR1 MGHDK, CDR2 SYGVNS. This CDR3 has 14 residues. The J segment lost 9 bases and the V segment lost 6 bases, leaving 10 bases of the junction unmatched. CDR3 protein: CASRTPGLVVEQFF. The CDR3 DNA is TGTGCCAGCAGGACCCCGGGACTAGTCGTTGAGCAGTTCTTC.

The chain recombines TRBV9 with TRBJ2-7; TRBD2 is a possible D gene (6 bases). With 4 bases removed from V and 5 bases from J, the gap between germline ends came to 16 bases. Germline CDR1 and CDR2: SGDLS and YYNGEE. The CDR3 has 14 residues. This CDR3 is CASSKGRDFHEQYF. The CDR3 nucleotides are TGTGCCAGCAGCAAGGGCCGGGACTTCCACGAGCAGTACTTC.

This clone turned up a few times. V usage is TRBV6-1 and J usage is TRBJ2-1, with D perhaps TRBD2 (6 bases). Trimming stripped 1 base from V and 4 bases from J, with 11 bases between. Germline V lookup: CDR1 MNHNS, CDR2 SASEGT. The CDR3 sequence is 15 residues long. CDR3 sequence reads: CASSEEEGRYNEQFF. Here the CDR3 DNA reads TGTGCCAGCAGTGAAGAGGAGGGTAGGTACAATGAGCAGTTCTTC.

V and J are TRBV28 and TRBJ2-2; D remains ambiguous. V was clipped by 2 bases and J by 6 bases, with 10 bases between them. Looked up from germline, CDR1 is MDHEN and CDR2 is SYDVKM. CDR3 length: 14 residues. The CDR3 loop is CASSLPPRAGELFF. CDR3 DNA sequence: TGTGCCAGCAGTTTACCCCCTCGGGCCGGGGAGCTGTTTTTT.

The rearrangement joins TRBV7-9 to TRBJ2-7, with 9 bases aligning to TRBD1. V was pared by 3 bases and J by 5 bases, with 11 bases of the junction left unmatched. CDR1 SEHNR and CDR2 FQNEAQ come from the germline V gene (reference sequence). This CDR3 is built from 16 residues. This CDR3 reads CASSFGTGWSGNEQYF. As DNA, the CDR3 is TGTGCCAGCAGCTTCGGGACAGGGTGGTCTGGGAACGAGCAGTACTTC.

This chain uses TRBV19 with TRBJ2-7; TRBD1 aligns across 9 bases. V shed 4 bases and J 6 bases; nucleotides not matched to a gene: 4. The CDR3 loop spans 13 amino acids. Germline V lookup: CDR1 LNHDA, CDR2 SQIVND (reference sequence). The CDR3 region is CASSRDRAFEQYF. CDR3 DNA: TGTGCCAGTAGTAGGGACAGGGCCTTCGAGCAGTACTTC. Drawing the rest from reference TRBV19 and TRBJ2-7, the complete variable domain is DGGITQSPKYLFRKEGQNVTLSCEQNLNHDAMYWYRQDPGQGLRLIYYSQIVNDFQKGDIAEGYSVSREKKESFPLTVTSAQKNPTAFYLCASSRDRAFEQYFGPGTRLTVT.

The rearrangement joins TRBV2 to TRBJ1-6, with D possibly matching TRBD1 (6 bases). CDR3 size: 16 residues. Trimming stripped 5 bases from V and 7 bases from J, with 18 bases between. Germline V CDR1 and CDR2: SNHLY, FYNNEI. The CDR3 DNA sequence: TGTGCCAGCAGTCTACGACAGGCCGGGGGGAATTCACCCCTCCACTTT. This gives the protein CASSLRQAGGNSPLHF.

The rearrangement links TRBV9 to TRBJ2-2, with 11 bases lining up with TRBD1. This CDR3 comprises 14 residues. CDR1 SGDLS and CDR2 YYNGEE come from the germline V gene. V trimming: 5 bases; J trimming: 5 bases; junction bases outside the gene matches: 2. CDR3 region: CASRGQGATGELFF. CDR3 DNA sequence: TGTGCCAGCAGAGGACAGGGGGCGACCGGGGAGCTGTTTTTT.

The chain links TRBV24-1 to TRBJ1-4; possibly TRBD1 for D (6 bases). The CDR3 sequence is 16 residues long. With 3 bases removed from V and 4 bases from J, the gap between germline ends came to 14 bases. CDR1 is KGHDR and CDR2 is SFDVKD in the germline V gene. DNA of the CDR3: TGTGCCACCAGTGATGGCCGAGACAGGCATAATGAAAAACTGTTTTTT. Amino acids: CATSDGRDRHNEKLFF.

This chain links TRBV5-1 with TRBJ2-1; 8 bases line up with TRBD2. Trimming removed 6 bases from V and 0 bases from J; junction bases left unmatched: 5. The CDR3 runs to 15 residues. The V gene's germline CDR1 is SGHRS and CDR2 YFSETQ. The CDR3 bases are TGCGCCAGCATGGAAAGCGGGAGCTCCTACAATGAGCAGTTCTTC. Translation: CASMESGSSYNEQFF.

The chain couples TRBV2 to TRBJ2-4, with TRBD1 identical over 8 bases. Germline V gene sequence: CDR1 SNHLY, CDR2 FYNNEI. V was clipped by 6 bases and J by 7 bases; unmatched bases: 14. There are 16 residues in the CDR3. The DNA for the CDR3 is TGTGCCAGCAGCCCTCGTGCTGGACAGGGCAATAACATTCAGTACTTC. This translates into CASSPRAGQGNNIQYF.

The rearrangement links TRBV15 to TRBJ2-5; D perhaps matches TRBD2 (8 bases). V was trimmed by 4 bases and J by 4 bases, leaving 19 bases between them. Germline loops: CDR1 LNHNV, CDR2 YYDKDF (reference sequence). The CDR3 spans 16 residues. The CDR3 spells CATSKDRALAGETQYF. The CDR3 DNA reads as TGTGCCACCAGCAAAGACAGGGCCCTAGCGGGAGAGACCCAGTACTTC.